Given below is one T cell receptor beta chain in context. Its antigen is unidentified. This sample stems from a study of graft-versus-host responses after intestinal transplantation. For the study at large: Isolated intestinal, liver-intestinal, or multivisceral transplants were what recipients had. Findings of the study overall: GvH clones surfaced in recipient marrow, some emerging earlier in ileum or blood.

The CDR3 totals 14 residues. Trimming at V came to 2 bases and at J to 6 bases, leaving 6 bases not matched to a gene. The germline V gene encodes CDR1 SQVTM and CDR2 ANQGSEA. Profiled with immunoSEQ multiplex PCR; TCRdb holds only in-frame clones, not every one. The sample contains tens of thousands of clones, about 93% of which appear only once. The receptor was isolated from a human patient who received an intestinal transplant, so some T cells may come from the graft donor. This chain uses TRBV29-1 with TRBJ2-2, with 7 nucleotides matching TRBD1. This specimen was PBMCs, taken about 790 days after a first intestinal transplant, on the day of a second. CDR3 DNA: TGCAGCGTTGAAAAAAGGACAGGTTCCGGGGAGCTGTTTTTT. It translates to CSVEKRTGSGELFF.